The T cell receptor beta chain described here comes from a study of blood T cell repertoires in COVID-19. Study in general: Samples representing acute and convalescent COVID-19 were sourced from the United States, Italy and Spain. Sources were T cells, B-cell-depleted T cells, or PBMCs; the material itself was cDNA or gDNA.

Germline lookup yields CDR1 SGDLS and CDR2 YYNGEE. V lost 3 bases and J lost 1, with 10 bases in between. The CDR3 is made up of 14 amino acids. Original processing notes: Estimates of nucleated cell counts were drawn from the amplification of reference gene primers. The assay was immunoSEQ multiplex PCR, and TCRdb's table has in-frame clones only and misses some. That table is the source of V, J and clone size, and D and trimming were worked out from the DNA. This table has approximately 100,000 clones, approximately 82% appearing once. Sequences were obtained from peripheral blood. The chain recombines TRBV9 with TRBJ1-1; D gene ambiguous. The TCR was taken from a man aged 65-85 years with acute or convalescent COVID-19. CDR3 in DNA: TGTGCCAGCAGCGCCCTACAGTCGAACACTGAAGCTTTCTTT. Translation: CASSALQSNTEAFF.